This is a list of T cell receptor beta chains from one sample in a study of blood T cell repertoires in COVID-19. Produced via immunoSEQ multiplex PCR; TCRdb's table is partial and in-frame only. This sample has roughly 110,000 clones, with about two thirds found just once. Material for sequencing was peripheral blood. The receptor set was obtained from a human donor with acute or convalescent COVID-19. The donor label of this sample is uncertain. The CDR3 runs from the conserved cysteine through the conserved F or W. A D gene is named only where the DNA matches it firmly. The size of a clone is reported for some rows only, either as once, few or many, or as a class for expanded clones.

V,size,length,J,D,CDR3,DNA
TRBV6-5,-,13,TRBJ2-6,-,CASRAFGANVLTF,TGTGCCAGCAGGGCTTTTGGGGCCAACGTCCTGACTTTC
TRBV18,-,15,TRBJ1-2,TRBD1,CASSPGDRPSWGYTF,TGTGCCAGCTCTCCCGGGGACAGGCCGAGTTGGGGCTACACCTTC
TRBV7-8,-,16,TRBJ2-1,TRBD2,CASSRGLASTGNEQFF,TGTGCCAGCAGCCGCGGACTAGCGTCCACGGGGAATGAGCAGTTCTTC
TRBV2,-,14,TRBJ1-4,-,CASSFAESGEKLFF,TGTGCCAGCAGTTTTGCGGAATCGGGGGAAAAACTGTTTTTT
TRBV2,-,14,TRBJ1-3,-,CASSENKPGNTIYF,TGTGCCAGCAGTGAAAATAAGCCAGGAAACACCATATATTTT
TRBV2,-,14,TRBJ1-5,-,CASSPQGLRVSQHF,TGTGCCAGCAGCCCCCAGGGGCTGAGGGTGTCCCAGCATTTT
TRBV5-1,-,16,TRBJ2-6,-,CASSFSLVSGANVLTF,TGCGCCAGCAGCTTTTCACTTGTCTCTGGGGCCAACGTCCTGACTTTC
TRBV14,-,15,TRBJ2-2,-,CASSRLGQYTGELFF,TGTGCCAGCAGCCGACTCGGACAGTACACCGGGGAGCTGTTTTTT
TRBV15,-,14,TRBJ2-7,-,CATSRDPARREQYF,TGTGCCACCAGCAGAGATCCGGCCAGGAGGGAGCAGTACTTC
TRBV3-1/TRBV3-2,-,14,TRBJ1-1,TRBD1,CASSQGDRRTEAFF,TGTGCCAGCAGCCAAGGGGACAGGAGGACTGAAGCTTTCTTT
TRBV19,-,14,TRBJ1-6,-,CASSIQELPPTLHF,TGTGCCAGTAGTATTCAGGAACTTCCTCCCACCCTCCACTTT
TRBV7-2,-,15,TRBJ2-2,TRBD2,CASSLSGGRSGELFF,TGTGCCAGCAGCCTTAGCGGGGGGAGGTCCGGGGAGCTGTTTTTT
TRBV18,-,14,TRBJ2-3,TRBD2,CASSEGLAGDTQYF,TGTGCCAGCTCGGAGGGACTAGCGGGGGATACGCAGTATTTT
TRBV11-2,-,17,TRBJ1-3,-,CASSLVPGGATGNTIYF,TGTGCCAGCAGCTTAGTCCCGGGGGGGGCGACAGGAAACACCATATATTTT
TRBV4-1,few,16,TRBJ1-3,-,CASSQPGVRSGNTIYF,TGCGCCAGCAGCCAACCAGGGGTACGTTCTGGAAACACCATATATTTT
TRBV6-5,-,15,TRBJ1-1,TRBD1,CASSYSGTGNTEAFF,TGTGCCAGCAGTTACTCCGGGACAGGGAATACTGAAGCTTTCTTT
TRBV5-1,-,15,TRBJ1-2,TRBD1,CASSLVAGGEYGYTF,TGCGCCAGCAGCTTGGTCGCAGGGGGCGAATATGGCTACACCTTC
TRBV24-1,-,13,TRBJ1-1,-,CARLDRLNTEAFF,TGTGCCAGACTGGACAGACTGAACACTGAAGCTTTCTTT
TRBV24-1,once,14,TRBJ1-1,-,CATRSATVNTEAFF,TGTGCCACCAGATCAGCGACAGTGAACACTGAAGCTTTCTTT
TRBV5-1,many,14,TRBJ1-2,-,CASSLREGSYGYTF,TGCGCCAGCAGCCTCCGGGAGGGGAGCTATGGCTACACCTTC
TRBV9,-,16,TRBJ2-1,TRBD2,CASSAGLAGYTDEQFF,TGTGCCAGCAGCGCCGGACTAGCGGGGTATACGGATGAGCAGTTCTTC
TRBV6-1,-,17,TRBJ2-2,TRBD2,CASSESRLAGITGELFF,TGTGCCAGCAGTGAATCTCGTCTAGCGGGGATAACCGGGGAGCTGTTTTTT
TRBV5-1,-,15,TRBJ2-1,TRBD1,CASSLVSTGGDEQFF,TGCGCCAGCAGCTTGGTTTCGACAGGGGGAGATGAGCAGTTCTTC
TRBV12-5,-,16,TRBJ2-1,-,CASGPRTVSSYNEQFF,TGTGCTAGTGGTCCCAGGACAGTAAGCTCCTACAATGAGCAGTTCTTC
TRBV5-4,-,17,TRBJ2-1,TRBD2,CASSLAGTSGGMGEQFF,TGTGCCAGCAGCTTGGCCGGGACTAGCGGGGGGATGGGTGAGCAGTTCTTC
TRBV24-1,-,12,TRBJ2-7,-,CATGTGVGEQYF,TGTGCCACCGGAACGGGAGTAGGGGAGCAGTACTTC
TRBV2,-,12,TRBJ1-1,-,CASCQNRAEAFF,TGTGCCAGCTGCCAGAACAGGGCTGAAGCTTTCTTT
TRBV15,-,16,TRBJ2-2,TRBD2,CATSRVLAGGPGELFF,TGTGCCACCAGCAGAGTGTTAGCGGGGGGGCCCGGGGAGCTGTTTTTT
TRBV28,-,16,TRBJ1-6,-,CASSPGGAAYNSPLHF,TGTGCCAGCAGCCCGGGGGGTGCTGCCTATAATTCACCCCTCCACTTT
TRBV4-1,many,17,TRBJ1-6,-,CASSQVSVRFSGSPLHF,TGCGCCAGCAGCCAAGTCAGTGTCAGGTTCAGTGGTTCACCCCTCCACTTT
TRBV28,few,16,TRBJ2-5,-,CASSHAGLLYQETQYF,TGTGCCAGCAGTCACGCGGGACTCCTGTACCAAGAGACCCAGTACTTC
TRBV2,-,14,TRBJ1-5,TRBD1,CASTGDRGLQPQHF,TGTGCCAGCACCGGGGACAGGGGGCTTCAGCCCCAGCATTTT
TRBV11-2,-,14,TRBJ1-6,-,CASSSQGSYSPLHF,TGTGCCAGCAGTTCTCAGGGGTCTTATTCACCCCTCCACTTT
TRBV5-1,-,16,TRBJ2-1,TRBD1,CASSYWGTGPYNEQFF,TGCGCCAGCAGCTACTGGGGGACAGGGCCGTACAATGAGCAGTTCTTC
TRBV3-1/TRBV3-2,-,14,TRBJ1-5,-,CASSRRSDPRAQHF,TGTGCCAGCAGCCGAAGATCGGACCCGAGGGCCCAGCATTTT
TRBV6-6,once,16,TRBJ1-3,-,CASSYDSSKAGNTIYF,TGTGCCAGCAGTTACGACAGCTCGAAGGCTGGAAACACCATATATTTT
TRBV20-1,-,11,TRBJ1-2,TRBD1,CSASRGLGYTF,TGCAGTGCTAGCAGGGGGCTTGGCTACACCTTC
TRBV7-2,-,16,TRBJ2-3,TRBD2,CASSPMLAGGRDTQYF,TGTGCCAGCAGCCCGATGCTAGCGGGGGGGCGGGATACGCAGTATTTT
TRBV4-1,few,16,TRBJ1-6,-,CASSRGRGSGNSPLHF,TGCGCCAGCAGCCGCGGTCGGGGTAGCGGTAATTCACCCCTCCACTTT
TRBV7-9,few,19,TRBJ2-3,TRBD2,CASSQGLAGSILTTDTQYF,TGTGCCAGCAGCCAAGGACTAGCGGGGTCTATCCTCACGACAGATACGCAGTATTTT
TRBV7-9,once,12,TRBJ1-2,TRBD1,CASSRQGLGYTF,TGTGCCAGCAGCCGACAGGGGCTAGGCTACACCTTC
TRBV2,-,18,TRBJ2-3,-,CASSESRLVRSSTDTQYF,TGTGCCAGCAGTGAATCCCGACTAGTTCGTTCTAGCACAGATACGCAGTATTTT
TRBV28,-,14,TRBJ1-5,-,CASSFSSSNQPQHF,TGTGCCAGCAGTTTTAGCAGTAGCAATCAGCCCCAGCATTTT
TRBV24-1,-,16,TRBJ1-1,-,CATSSASRGGNTEAFF,TGTGCCACCAGCTCCGCCTCAAGGGGAGGGAACACTGAAGCTTTCTTT
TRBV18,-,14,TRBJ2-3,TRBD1,CASSGQGGADTQYF,TGTGCCAGCTCGGGACAGGGAGGGGCAGATACGCAGTATTTT
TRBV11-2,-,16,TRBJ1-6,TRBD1,CASSPRRDRGYSPLHF,TGTGCCAGCAGCCCCCGCCGGGACAGGGGGTATTCACCCCTCCACTTT
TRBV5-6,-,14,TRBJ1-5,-,CASSLAQGSQPQHF,TGTGCCAGCAGCTTGGCCCAGGGGAGTCAGCCCCAGCATTTT
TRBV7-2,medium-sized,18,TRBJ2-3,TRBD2,CASSLAASGGVGTDTQYF,TGTGCCAGCAGCTTAGCAGCGAGCGGGGGGGTTGGCACAGATACGCAGTATTTT
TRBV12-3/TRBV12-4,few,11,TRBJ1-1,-,CASSESAEAFF,TGTGCCAGCAGTGAGTCGGCTGAAGCTTTCTTT
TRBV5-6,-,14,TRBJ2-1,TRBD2,CASSRLALYNEQFF,TGTGCCAGCAGCAGACTAGCGCTCTACAATGAGCAGTTCTTC
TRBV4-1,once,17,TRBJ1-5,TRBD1,CASSQDRDRGNNQPQHF,TGCGCCAGCAGCCAAGACCGGGACAGGGGCAACAATCAGCCCCAGCATTTT
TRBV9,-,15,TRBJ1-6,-,CASSATGQLSSPLHF,TGTGCCAGCAGCGCCACCGGACAGCTAAGTTCACCCCTCCACTTT
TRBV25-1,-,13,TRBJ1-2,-,CASSGADRYGYTF,TGTGCCAGCAGCGGAGCGGATCGCTATGGCTACACCTTC
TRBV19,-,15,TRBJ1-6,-,CASTRSGQFTSPLHF,TGTGCCAGTACCCGTTCGGGACAATTTACTTCACCCCTCCACTTT
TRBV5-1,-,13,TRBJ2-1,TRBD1,CASSVGGQGAQFF,TGCGCCAGCAGCGTCGGGGGACAGGGGGCACAGTTCTTC
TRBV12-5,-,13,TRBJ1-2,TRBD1,CASGYRDREGYTF,TGTGCTAGTGGTTACCGGGACAGGGAAGGCTACACCTTC
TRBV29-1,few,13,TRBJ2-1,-,CSARDFSYNEQFF,TGCAGCGCCCGGGACTTCTCCTACAATGAGCAGTTCTTC
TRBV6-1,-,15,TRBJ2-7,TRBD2,CASSEAGLAFDEQYF,TGTGCCAGCAGTGAAGCGGGACTAGCGTTCGACGAGCAGTACTTC
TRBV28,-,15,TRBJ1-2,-,CASSLPGAVAWSYTF,TGTGCCAGCAGTTTACCTGGGGCAGTCGCGTGGAGCTACACCTTC